Described below is a single T cell receptor (beta chain) sequence and its context. Its target is not known. V shed 10 bases and J shed 2 bases, with 11 bases lying between them. Germline V gene lookup returns CDR1 ENHRY and CDR2 SYGVKD. The CDR3 is 12 amino acids. This sample is part of a study of cytomegalovirus exposure and HLA in healthy donors. Background on the study: The platform used for the 120 or so validation repertoires matched that of the roughly 670 first-cohort repertoires, a later analysis reported.

The donors were part of the validation cohort of 100 to 150 subjects. That cohort was separate from the first cohort, which comprised about 670 subjects. Generated by immunoSEQ multiplex PCR, the TCRdb table keeps only in-frame clones and is missing some. The sample has around 150,000 clones, roughly nine tenths seen once. Notes on the study in general: Cytomegalovirus status was reportedly diagnosed by the classifier with high specificity and sensitivity.

The source is a young woman in good health and CMV-seronegative. The rearrangement links TRBV10-3 to TRBJ2-5; D unclear. Sequencing input: PBMCs. The CDR3 DNA reads as TGTGCCACCGCTGGCACTCAAGAGACCCAGTACTTC. Translating it yields CATAGTQETQYF.